This passage covers 14 T cell receptor beta chains from one sample sequenced in a study of breast tumors, draining lymph nodes, adjacent tissues. MiXCR was run by TCRdb on the multiplex PCR reads, yielding one entry per CDR3 protein. The sample has about 89,000 distinct CDR3 sequences; approximately 30% are singletons. Samples came from axillary lymph nodes draining the breast cancer. Source material: axillary lymph node tissue. These receptors were collected from a female donor with breast cancer. Some clones in this sample may be carry-over from other donors' samples.

The J gene is TRBJ2-2, the V gene TRBV20-1, with 10 positions matching TRBD2. The CDR3 spans 14 residues. V lost 6 bases, J lost 0 bases, and 1 base stayed unmatched. Germline V gives CDR1 DFQATT, CDR2 SNEGSKA (reference sequence). CDR3 in amino acids: CSALAGANTGELFF. CDR3 sequence (DNA): TGCAGTGCGCTAGCGGGAGCGAACACCGGGGAGCTGTTTTTT.

Notes on this clonotype: A much larger clone differs by one base, so this may be a read error. The J gene is TRBJ2-4, the V gene TRBV6-6; tentative D call: TRBD1 (5 bases). The V gene's germline CDR1 is MNHNY and CDR2 SVGAGI (reference sequence). The CDR3 covers 14 residues. CDR3 residues: CARSYAGPENIQYF. The CDR3 bases are TGTGCCCGCAGTTACGCAGGGCCAGAAAACATTCAGTACTTC.

This clonotype was seen more than once but under ten times. The genes are TRBV14 and TRBJ2-7; 12 bases fit TRBD2. The ends lost 9 bases at V and 1 base at J; junction bases unmatched: 7. Per germline, CDR1 SGHDN and CDR2 FVKESK. The CDR3 runs to 15 residues. The CDR3 nucleotides read TGTGCCAGTGGGGGGGGACTAGCGGGTTCCTACGAGCAGTACTTC. Amino acids: CASGGGLAGSYEQYF.

The J gene is TRBJ1-5, the V gene TRBV19; the D is unclear. The CDR3 length is 15 residues. Between the trimmed V and J ends, which lost 8 bases and 0 bases, there was a span of 14 bases. CDR1 and CDR2 (germline): LNHDA, SQIVND (reference sequence). The CDR3 sequence: CASCVQKSSNQPQHF. The CDR3 DNA is TGTGCCAGTTGTGTACAGAAAAGTAGCAATCAGCCCCAGCATTTT.

This clonotype has ten or more counts. The chain joins TRBV11-2 to TRBJ2-3; either TRBD1 or TRBD2 may supply D (6 bases each). Trimming cost V 5 bases and J 3 bases, with 18 bases left between them. The length of the CDR3 is 16 residues. Germline-derived CDR1 and CDR2 are SGHAT and FQNNGV. The CDR3 coding sequence is TGTGCCAGCAGCCTCGGAGGGGGTTGGGGGACAGATACGCAGTATTTT. Its protein is CASSLGGGWGTDTQYF.

This clonotype was counted once. Its ends do not fully match the called genes, so a read error is possible. This chain joins TRBV6-1 and TRBJ2-3; no clear D gene. The CDR3 spans 15 residues. Germline lookup yields CDR1 MNHNS and CDR2 SASEGT. Written as DNA, the CDR3 is TGTGCCGGCAGGCCCCAAGTGGGCATCACAGATACGCAGTATTTT. Translation gives CAGRPQVGITDTQYF.

This clonotype has a count of ten or more. The V call is TRBV6-1, the J call TRBJ2-5, with a possible D match to TRBD2 (6 bases). V dropped 7 bases and J dropped 2 bases, with 17 bases sitting between them. This CDR3 has 15 residues. Germline CDR1 MNHNS, CDR2 SASEGT. The CDR3 nucleotides are TGTGCCAGCACTGGGGCTAGGGCGGGACAAGAGACCCAGTACTTC. It specifies CASTGARAGQETQYF.

This clonotype was found many times. The rearrangement links TRBV5-4 to TRBJ2-3; 7 bases agree with TRBD2. The V segment lost 2 bases and the J segment 3 bases; nucleotides outside the gene matches: 0. The CDR3 has 13 residues. CDR1 and CDR2 (germline): SGHNT, YYREEE (reference sequence). The CDR3 nucleotides are TGTGCCAGCAGCTTAGCGGGAACAGATACGCAGTATTTT. As protein: CASSLAGTDTQYF.

Ten or more counts support this clonotype. The chain uses TRBV20-1 and TRBJ2-7; 12 positions agree with TRBD1. Germline V CDR1 and CDR2: DFQATT, SNEGSKA (reference sequence). CDR3 size: 13 residues. V dropped 8 bases and J dropped 7; count of bases not matched to a gene: 9. The CDR3 nucleotides read TGCAGTTCCCGGGACAGGGGGCTCTATGAGCAGTACTTC. Protein: CSSRDRGLYEQYF.

This clonotype was found many times. The DNA is left out, because the CDR3 cannot be placed on it with certainty; the CDR3 is given as TCRdb lists it. V gene TRBV19 combines with J gene TRBJ2-1; the D segment call TRBD2 is taken from the table without a DNA check. CDR1 is LNHDA and CDR2 is SQIVND in the germline V gene (reference sequence). Both ends counted, the CDR3 spans 13 residues. The CDR3 loop is CASTSGRAYEQFF.

This clonotype was picked up many times. This sequence joins TRBV11-3 and TRBJ2-3; D is unresolved. The CDR3 consists of 12 residues. Germline CDR1 is SGHNT and CDR2 is YENEEA. Trimming removed 5 bases at V and 4 bases at J, with 7 bases between. The CDR3 DNA is TGTGCCAGCAGCGAAAGGGCAGATACGCAGTATTTT. It is translated as CASSERADTQYF.

The chain recombines TRBV25-1 with TRBJ1-2; D gene uncertain. Germline loops: CDR1 MGHDK, CDR2 SYGVNS. CDR3 length equals 22 residues. Trimming left V 6 bases short and J 0 bases short, with 35 bases between. DNA for the CDR3: TGTGCCAGCAGCCTCGTCCCTTTTAGAGTGGCTATATTCTTATGTGCTAACTATGGCTACACCTTC. Translating gives CASSLVPFRVAIFLCANYGYTF.

V is TRBV25-1 and J is TRBJ2-3, with 11 bases lining up with TRBD2. The CDR3 totals 19 residues. The junction had 13 bases not matched to a gene; V was cut back by 5 bases and J by 0 bases. Looked up from germline, CDR1 is MGHDK and CDR2 is SYGVNS. For the CDR3, the DNA is TGTGCCAGCAGTACCAAGGGACTAGCGGCCCCCACTAGCACAGATACGCAGTATTTT. It is translated as CASSTKGLAAPTSTDTQYF.

V is TRBV19 and J is TRBJ1-1; TRBD1 might be the D (5 bases). V lost 3 bases, J lost 5 bases, and 16 bases lay in between. This CDR3 has 15 amino acids. Germline V CDR1 and CDR2: LNHDA, SQIVND (reference sequence). CDR3 residues: CASSMTSVRGTEAFF. Written as DNA, the CDR3 is TGTGCCAGTAGTATGACGTCGGTTCGGGGGACTGAAGCTTTCTTT.